Listed below are T cell receptor beta chains from one sample, sequenced in a study of cytotoxic CD8 clonotypes in ibrutinib-treated CLL. The data were produced by immunoSEQ multiplex PCR, yet TCRdb's version contains in-frame clones alone and is incomplete. The sample includes more than 60,000 clones, less than 85% seen only once; the top ten take approximately 35%. The sequencing here drew on PBMCs, taken after 24 months of ibrutinib treatment. Receptors originate from a human donor with chronic lymphocytic leukemia. Both conserved end residues are trimmed from each CDR3.

TRBV5-1 ASSLASGPGLYEQY
TRBV7-9 ADAGTGELF
TRBV6-5 ASSSGQAVYEQY
TRBV27 ASRPPQGAGANVLT
TRBV7-8 ASSYWTGVGAYEQY
TRBV25-1 ASSDPRAYEQY
TRBV4-1 ASSQDPSLSGANVLT
TRBV7-8 ASSPWTGSDSRPQH
TRBV5-4 ASSLVLAGGPASYNEQF
TRBV4-2 ASSPQDGLADNEQF
TRBV10-3 AISDEDRVGQPQH
TRBV19 ASSRSPDGADTQY
TRBV5-5 ASSLGQLLKVHEQY
TRBV30 ASFGTGFNEQF
TRBV6-5 ASSRTKDTQY
TRBV28 ASSPPGLGAGYT
TRBV28 ASSFALGTGSTYEQY
TRBV10-3 ARRTGGYYGYT
TRBV28 ASSPPGQGALEQF
TRBV15 AVTQGGAGANVLT
TRBV19 ASSPRGRQDKNIQY
TRBV15 ATSRGSVSEAF
TRBV5-4 ASSLGQGRPYEQY
TRBV11-3 ASSLGANTGELF
TRBV28 ASSSPGDRGRTDTQY
TRBV2 ASSGQGVGEQY
TRBV19 ASSVGLAESYEQY
TRBV4-3 ASSQEVAGLTERTGELF
TRBV4-3 ASSQDLEQGVFPGLSYEQY
TRBV4-2 ASSQDPQAERPQH
TRBV6-5 ASRPTRDLEQF
TRBV28 ASSSVGDRQETQY